The rows below give T cell receptor beta chains drawn from one sample of a study of Graves' ophthalmopathy and Graves' hyperthyroidism. MiXCR, run by TCRdb on the multiplex PCR reads, gives a single entry per CDR3 protein. Here the sample spans a few hundred thousand distinct CDR3 sequences, under 40% being singletons. The sample consisted of peripheral blood or thyroid tissue (not recorded which). The receptors were gathered from an adult man with Graves' hyperthyroidism. Each CDR3 is given with its conserved first and last residue. A D gene is named only where the DNA matches it firmly. The listing skips clone size in some rows; elsewhere it reads once, few, many or a size class.

d_call	clone_size	v_call	j_call	cdr3_nt	cdr3_aa
.	many	TRBV6-6	TRBJ2-7	TGTGCCAGCGCCGGCGTGACGGGAGCAAGGGAGCAGTACTTC	CASAGVTGAREQYF
.	.	TRBV20-1	TRBJ1-1	TGCAGTGCTAGGGATCCGGGGGCTCGGGCTTTCTTT	CSARDPGARAFF
.	many	TRBV13	TRBJ2-5	TGTGCCAGCAGCTCCGGGCCCAAAGGGACCCAGTACTTC	CASSSGPKGTQYF
TRBD1	few	TRBV20-1	TRBJ1-5	TGCAGTGCTAGAGGGACAGGGGGTGGATTAAACAATCAGCCCCAGCATTTT	CSARGTGGGLNNQPQHF
.	many	TRBV25-1	TRBJ1-2	TGTGCCAGCAGTGAGAGCGGGAATGCCTATGGCTACACCTTC	CASSESGNAYGYTF
.	many	TRBV10-3	TRBJ1-1	TGTGCCATCAGCAAAGGAAGGACGGCGAACACTGAAGCTTTCTTT	CAISKGRTANTEAFF
TRBD2	.	TRBV25-1	TRBJ2-7	TGTGCCAGCAGTGCTAGAGCCCTCGGGGGGAAAACCTACGAGCAGTACTTC	CASSARALGGKTYEQYF
.	few	TRBV6-5	TRBJ1-4	TGTGCCAGCAGTCCGGTCGGATCAACTAATGAAAAACTGTTTTTT	CASSPVGSTNEKLFF
.	.	TRBV5-1	TRBJ2-5	TGCGCCAGCAGCTTGGAGGGAGGTAGGGAAGAGACCCAGTACTTC	CASSLEGGREETQYF
.	.	TRBV4-1	TRBJ1-1	TGCGCCAGCAGCCCCCTCTGGACGGACATTGAAGCTTTCTTT	CASSPLWTDIEAFF
TRBD2	.	TRBV7-4	TRBJ2-7	TGTGCCAGCAGCTTTGAGGGAGGGTCCGACGAGCAGTACTTC	CASSFEGGSDEQYF
TRBD1	.	TRBV7-9	TRBJ2-7	TGTGCCTGGAGTGACAGGACAGGGATCTCCTACGAGCAGTACTTC	CAWSDRTGISYEQYF
.	many	TRBV7-9	TRBJ1-1	TGTGCCAGCAGCGTCCGATGGGAGGGAGCTTTCTTT	CASSVRWEGAFF
.	many	TRBV9	TRBJ1-2	TGTGCCAGCAGCTTGGGGGGGGTGGTTTCTGGCTACACCTTC	CASSLGGVVSGYTF
.	few	TRBV29-1	TRBJ2-3	TGCAGCAGCGCCCCGTGGGTTGGCACAGATACGCAGTATTTT	CSSAPWVGTDTQYF
.	.	TRBV6-1	TRBJ1-1	TGTGCCAGCAGCCATTTTTTCACCGACACTGAAGCTTTCTTT	CASSHFFTDTEAFF
TRBD2	few	TRBV7-8	TRBJ2-7	TGTGCCAGCAGCCTAAGACTAGCGGGAGACGAGCAGTACTTC	CASSLRLAGDEQYF
.	many	TRBV5-8	TRBJ2-5	TGTGCCAGCAGCTTGCAGTCAGAACAGACCCAGTACTTC	CASSLQSEQTQYF
.	many	TRBV24-1	TRBJ2-2	TGTGCCACCAGTGATGTACAGGGAGGAAGGACCGGGGAGCTGTTTTTT	CATSDVQGGRTGELFF
.	many	TRBV12-3/TRBV12-4	TRBJ2-7	TGTGCCAGCAGTTTGGCAGGGGTCTCGGACGAGCAGTACTTC	CASSLAGVSDEQYF
.	.	TRBV12-3/TRBV12-4	TRBJ1-6	TGTGCCAGCAGTTCCCAGGGTTGGGATTCACCCCTCCACTTT	CASSSQGWDSPLHF
TRBD1	.	TRBV20-1	TRBJ1-2	TGCAGTGCTAGAGACCGGGACAGCAACTATGGCTACACCTTC	CSARDRDSNYGYTF
.	.	TRBV11-2	TRBJ1-2	TGTGCCAGCAGCTTAGTCTATGGCTACACCTTC	CASSLVYGYTF
TRBD1	.	TRBV10-2	TRBJ2-2	TGTGCCAGCAGTTACGCAGGGGGTTCCGGGGAGCTGTTTTTT	CASSYAGGSGELFF
.	many	TRBV20-1	TRBJ2-5	TGCAGTGCTACGGTGGGGACCATTCAAGAGACCCAGTACTTC	CSATVGTIQETQYF
.	.	TRBV9	TRBJ2-6	TGTGCCAGCAGCGAAGACCCGGGATCTGGGGCCAACGTCCTGACTTTC	CASSEDPGSGANVLTF
.	.	TRBV24-1	TRBJ1-3	TGTGCCACCAGGAAAGCGGGGGGGACTGGAAACACCATATATTTT	CATRKAGGTGNTIYF
.	.	TRBV27	TRBJ1-1	TGTGCCAGCAGTTTAAGAGGGGTGAGGACTGAAGCTTTCTTT	CASSLRGVRTEAFF
.	many	TRBV19	TRBJ1-2	TGTGCCAGTAGTATAGATCTGGGACTTCCCTATGGCTACACCTTC	CASSIDLGLPYGYTF
TRBD2	.	TRBV7-9	TRBJ2-7	TGTGCCAGCAGTTTAGGTGGGACTAGCTTC	CASSLGGTSF
.	.	TRBV28	TRBJ1-5	TGTGCCAGCAGTTTAAAGGGGGGAGCTCAGCCCCAGCATTTT	CASSLKGGAQPQHF
.	many	TRBV19	TRBJ2-6	TGTGCCAGTAGGGCGCAGGGACTTAATGTACTGGGGGCCAACGTCCTGACTTTC	CASRAQGLNVLGANVLTF
.	few	TRBV24-1	TRBJ2-3	TGTGCCACCAGTGATACGGGAGATACGCAGTATTTT	CATSDTGDTQYF
.	.	TRBV6-5	TRBJ1-2	TGTGCCAGCAGTTACCAAGCAGAGGATGGCTACACCTTC	CASSYQAEDGYTF
.	many	TRBV20-1	TRBJ2-3	TGCAGTGCTAGCCAGGAGCTCACAGATACGCAGTATTTT	CSASQELTDTQYF
.	many	TRBV12-3/TRBV12-4	TRBJ2-6	TGTGCCAGCCACCCTGGGGCCAACGTCCTGACTTTC	CASHPGANVLTF
.	.	TRBV10-2	TRBJ1-6	TGCGCCAGCAGTGTTGGGGGGGGCGATTCACCCCTCCACTTT	CASSVGGGDSPLHF
TRBD1	.	TRBV2	TRBJ1-1	TGTGCCAGCGGGGTGGGACAGGGTGGCGTGGAAGCTTTCTTT	CASGVGQGGVEAFF
.	.	TRBV7-8	TRBJ2-3	TGTGCCAGCAGCTTAGTCAGGGGCAGCACAGATACGCAGTATTTT	CASSLVRGSTDTQYF
TRBD2	few	TRBV6-1	TRBJ2-5	TGTGCCAGCAGTGACCTAGCGGGAGGACAAGAGACCCAGTACTTC	CASSDLAGGQETQYF
TRBD1	many	TRBV7-9	TRBJ1-6	TGTGCCAGCAGCCAAGAGACAGGGGCGAATTCACCCCTCCACTTT	CASSQETGANSPLHF
.	.	TRBV29-1	TRBJ2-7	TGCAGCGTTTCTCCCCTCGATGAGCAGTACTTC	CSVSPLDEQYF